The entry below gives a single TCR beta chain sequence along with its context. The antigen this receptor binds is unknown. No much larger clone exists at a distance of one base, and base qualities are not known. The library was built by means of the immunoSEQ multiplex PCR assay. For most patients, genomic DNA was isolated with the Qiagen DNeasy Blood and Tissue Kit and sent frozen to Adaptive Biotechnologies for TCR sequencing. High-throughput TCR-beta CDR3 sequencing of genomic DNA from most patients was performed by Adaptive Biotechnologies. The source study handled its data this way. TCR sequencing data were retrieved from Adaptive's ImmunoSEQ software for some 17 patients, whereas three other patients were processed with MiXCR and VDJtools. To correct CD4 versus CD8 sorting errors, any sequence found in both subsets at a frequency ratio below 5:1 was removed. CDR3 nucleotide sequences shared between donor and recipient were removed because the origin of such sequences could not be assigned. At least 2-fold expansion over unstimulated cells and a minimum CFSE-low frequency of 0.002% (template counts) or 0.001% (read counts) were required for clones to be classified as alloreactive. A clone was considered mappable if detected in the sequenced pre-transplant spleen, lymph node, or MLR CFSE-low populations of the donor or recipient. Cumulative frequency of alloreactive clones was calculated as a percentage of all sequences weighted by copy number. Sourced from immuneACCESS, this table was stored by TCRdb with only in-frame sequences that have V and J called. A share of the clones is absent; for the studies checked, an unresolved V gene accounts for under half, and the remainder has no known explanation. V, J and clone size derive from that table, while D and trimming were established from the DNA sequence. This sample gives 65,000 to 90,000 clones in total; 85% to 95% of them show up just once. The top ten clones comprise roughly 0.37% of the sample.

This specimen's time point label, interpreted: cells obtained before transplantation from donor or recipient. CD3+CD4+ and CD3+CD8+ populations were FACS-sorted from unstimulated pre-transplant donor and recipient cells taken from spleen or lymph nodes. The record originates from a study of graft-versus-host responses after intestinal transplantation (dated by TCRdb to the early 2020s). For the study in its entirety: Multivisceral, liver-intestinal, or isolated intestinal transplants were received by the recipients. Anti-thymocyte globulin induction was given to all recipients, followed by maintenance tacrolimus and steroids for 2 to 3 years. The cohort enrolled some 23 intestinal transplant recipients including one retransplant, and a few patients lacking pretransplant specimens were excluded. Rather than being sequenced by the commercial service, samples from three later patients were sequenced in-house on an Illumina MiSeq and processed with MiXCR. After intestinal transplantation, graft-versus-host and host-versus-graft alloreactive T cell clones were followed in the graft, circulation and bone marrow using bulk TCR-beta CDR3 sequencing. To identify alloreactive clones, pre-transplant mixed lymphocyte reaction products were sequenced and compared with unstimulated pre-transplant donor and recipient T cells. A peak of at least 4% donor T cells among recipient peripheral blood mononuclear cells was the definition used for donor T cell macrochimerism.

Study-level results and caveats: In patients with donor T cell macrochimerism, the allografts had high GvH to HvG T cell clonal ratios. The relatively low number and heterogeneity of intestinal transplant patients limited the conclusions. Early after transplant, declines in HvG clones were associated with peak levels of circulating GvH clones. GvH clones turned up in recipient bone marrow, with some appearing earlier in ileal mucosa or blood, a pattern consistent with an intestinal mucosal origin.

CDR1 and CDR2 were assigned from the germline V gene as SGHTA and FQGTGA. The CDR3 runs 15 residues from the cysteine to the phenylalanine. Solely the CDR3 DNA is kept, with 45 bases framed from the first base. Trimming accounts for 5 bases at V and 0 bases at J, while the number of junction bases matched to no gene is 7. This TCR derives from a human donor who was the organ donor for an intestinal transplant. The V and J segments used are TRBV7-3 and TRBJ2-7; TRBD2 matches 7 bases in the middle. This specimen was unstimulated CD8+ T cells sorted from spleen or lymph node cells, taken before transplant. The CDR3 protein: CASSLEASGSYEQYF. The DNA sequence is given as TGTGCCAGCAGCCTGGAGGCTAGCGGCTCCTACGAGCAGTACTTC.